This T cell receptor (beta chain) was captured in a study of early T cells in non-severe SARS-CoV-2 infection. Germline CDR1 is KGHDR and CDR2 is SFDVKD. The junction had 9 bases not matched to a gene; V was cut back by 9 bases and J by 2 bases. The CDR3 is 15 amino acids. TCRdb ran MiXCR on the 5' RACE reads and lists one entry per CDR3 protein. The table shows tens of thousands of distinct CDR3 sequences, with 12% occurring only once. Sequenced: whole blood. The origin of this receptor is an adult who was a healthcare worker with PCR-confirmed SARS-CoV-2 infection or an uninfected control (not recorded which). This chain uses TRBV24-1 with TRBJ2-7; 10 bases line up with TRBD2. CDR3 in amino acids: CATQSSSGGTYEQYF. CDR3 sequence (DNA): TGTGCCACCCAGTCTTCTAGCGGGGGAACCTACGAGCAGTACTTC.